The 15 T cell receptor beta chains given below trace back to one sample, sequenced in a study of blood T cell repertoires in COVID-19. The repertoire was sequenced with immunoSEQ multiplex PCR; TCRdb's copy has only in-frame clones and lacks some. The sample holds tens of thousands of clones; 80% to 90% are singletons and the top ten take roughly 1.4%. Source material: peripheral blood. The origin of the receptors is a woman aged 55-75 years with acute or convalescent COVID-19.

The genes are TRBV6-5 and TRBJ1-5, with D perhaps matching TRBD1 (5 bases). Trimming took off 5 bases at V and 2 bases at J, with 10 bases between the two ends. The germline CDR1 and CDR2 sequences are MNHEY and SVGAGI. This CDR3 is built from 14 residues. The CDR3 bases are TGTGCCAGCAGTCCCTGGGGCGGCAATCAGCCCCAGCATTTT. It specifies CASSPWGGNQPQHF.

This chain joins TRBV5-4 and TRBJ1-2, with TRBD1 matching 9 bases. V lost 4 bases and J lost 5; bases outside the gene matches: 9. The V gene's germline CDR1 is SGHNT and CDR2 YYREEE (reference sequence). The CDR3 contains 15 residues. CDR3: CASSATGQGLYGYTF. The CDR3 coding sequence is TGTGCCAGCAGCGCAACGGGACAGGGACTATATGGCTACACCTTC.

V usage is TRBV5-4 and J usage is TRBJ1-1, with 7 bases that match TRBD1. V trimming: 2 bases; J trimming: 1 base; junction bases outside the gene matches: 5. The CDR3 sequence is 15 residues long. CDR1 SGHNT and CDR2 YYREEE come from the germline V gene (reference sequence). The CDR3 DNA reads TGTGCCAGCAGCTTATACGGACAGGCGAACACTGAAGCTTTCTTT. This translates into CASSLYGQANTEAFF.

The J gene is TRBJ1-5, the V gene TRBV28; unclear D gene. This CDR3 spans 14 amino acids. With 5 bases removed from V and 15 bases from J, the gap between germline ends came to 23 bases. Germline V gene data show CDR1 as MDHEN and CDR2 as SYDVKM. CDR3 protein: CASSLTPIRGLRHF. CDR3 DNA sequence: TGTGCCAGCAGTCTAACCCCGATACGTGGTTTGAGGCATTTT.

The CDR3 DNA follows: TGTGCCAGCAGCCTCCCTCAATCGGCGGGGGGGACCACAGATACGCAGTATTTT. Amino acid sequence: CASSLPQSAGGTTDTQYF. The V and J genes are TRBV9 and TRBJ2-3; 9 bases line up with TRBD2. The V gene's germline CDR1 is SGDLS and CDR2 YYNGEE. The CDR3 extends over 18 amino acids. The V and J ends lost 4 bases and 2 bases, in that order; junction bases with no gene match: 14.

The rearrangement joins TRBV5-5 to TRBJ1-4, with TRBD1 as a possible D gene (5 bases). V lost 4 bases, J lost 5 bases, and 12 bases lay in between. The CDR3 runs 14 residues. Germline CDR1 is SGHKS and CDR2 is YYEKEE (reference sequence). CDR3 DNA sequence: TGTGCCAGCAGCCCCCGAGGACAAAATGAAAAACTGTTTTTT. Protein product: CASSPRGQNEKLFF. Full variable domain (remainder filled in from reference TRBV5-5 and TRBJ1-4): DAGVTQSPTHLIKTRGQQVTLRCSPISGHKSVSWYQQVLGQGPQFIFQYYEKEERGRGNFPDRFSARQFPNYSSELNVNALLLGDSALYLCASSPRGQNEKLFFGSGTQLSVL.

This clone was observed a few times. V and J are TRBV7-3 and TRBJ2-2; 8 bases are a match to TRBD2. From germline, CDR1 is SGHTA and CDR2 FQGTGA. The CDR3 contains 16 residues. Trimming removed 5 bases from V and 1 base from J; junction bases left unmatched: 6. Here the CDR3 DNA reads TGTGCCAGCAGCCGTAGCGGGGTTGGGAACACCGGGGAGCTGTTTTTT. Translated: CASSRSGVGNTGELFF.

V usage is TRBV5-5 and J usage is TRBJ1-2; 8 nucleotides line up with TRBD1. The germline gives CDR1 SGHKS, CDR2 YYEKEE (reference sequence). The CDR3 spans 15 residues. V shed 4 bases, J shed 2 bases, and the junction held 7 bases outside the gene matches. The CDR3 region is CASSRGQGSNYGYTF. The CDR3 nucleotides read TGTGCCAGCAGCAGAGGACAGGGATCCAACTATGGCTACACCTTC.

V and J are TRBV2 and TRBJ2-7, with TRBD1 as a possible D gene (6 bases). The CDR3 has 15 residues. With 6 bases removed from V and 3 bases from J, the gap between germline ends came to 18 bases. Germline V gene sequence: CDR1 SNHLY, CDR2 FYNNEI. This CDR3 is CASRPLGQGSYEQYF. CDR3 nucleotide sequence: TGTGCCAGCAGGCCCCTAGGGCAGGGGAGCTACGAGCAGTACTTC.

The chain joins TRBV10-3 to TRBJ1-4, with 7 bases that match TRBD1. V lost 6 bases and J lost 10; bases outside the gene matches: 8. The CDR3 runs 13 residues. The germline V gene has CDR1 ENHRY and CDR2 SYGVKD. The chain's CDR3 is CAISDNRGVKLFF. CDR3 nucleotide sequence: TGTGCCATCAGCGACAACAGGGGTGTAAAACTGTTTTTT.

The chain employs TRBV30 and TRBJ1-1, with 8 bases that match TRBD1. This CDR3 has 18 amino acids. Trimming took 1 base from V and 7 from J; bases not matched to a gene: 20. Germline V gene data show CDR1 as GTSNPN and CDR2 as SVGIG (reference sequence). CDR3 protein: CAWSEKWNGRTGTYEAFF. The CDR3 DNA is TGTGCCTGGAGTGAAAAATGGAATGGAAGGACAGGGACCTATGAAGCTTTCTTT.

V and J are TRBV5-1 and TRBJ1-1; tentative D call: TRBD1 (5 bases). Germline V gene sequence: CDR1 SGHRS, CDR2 YFSETQ. The CDR3 has 15 amino acids. V was pared by 0 bases and J by 0 bases, with 9 bases between. In nucleotides, the CDR3 is TGCGCCAGCAGCTTGGGTGGGACTGTGAACACTGAAGCTTTCTTT. This translates into CASSLGGTVNTEAFF.

This clone appeared a single time. This specimen includes other DNA sequences encoding the same CDR3. The chain links TRBV2 to TRBJ1-2; 7 bases are a match to TRBD1. Germline assignment: CDR1 SNHLY and CDR2 FYNNEI. The CDR3 extends over 12 amino acids. V shed 4 bases, J shed 7 bases, and the junction held 3 bases outside the gene matches. CDR3 DNA sequence: TGTGCCAGCAGTGGACAGGGCGGTGGCTACACCTTC. Its protein product is CASSGQGGGYTF.

The V call is TRBV10-2, the J call TRBJ1-1; D remains ambiguous. The CDR3 spans 14 residues. CDR1 is WSHSY and CDR2 is SAAADI in the germline V gene. Trimming took 6 bases from V and 1 from J, leaving 12 bases between them. As DNA, the CDR3 is TGCGCCAGCAGCCATCTCGAGGGGAACACTGAAGCTTTCTTT. Translating it yields CASSHLEGNTEAFF.

V usage is TRBV7-2 and J usage is TRBJ2-7; perhaps TRBD1 as D (6 bases). Germline lookup yields CDR1 SGHTA and CDR2 FQGNSA. V shed 3 bases and J shed 0 bases, with 15 bases lying between them. The CDR3 extends over 16 amino acids. CDR3 amino acids: CASSLNRAFRSYEQYF. DNA for the CDR3: TGTGCCAGCAGCTTGAACAGGGCCTTCCGCTCCTACGAGCAGTACTTC. The whole variable domain, filled in from reference TRBV7-2 and TRBJ2-7, reads GAGVSQSPSNKVTEKGKDVELRCDPISGHTALYWYRQSLGQGLEFLIYFQGNSAPDKSGLPSDRFSAERTGGSVSTLTIQRTQQEDSAVYLCASSLNRAFRSYEQYFGPGTRLTVT.